These 3 T cell receptor beta chains came from one sample sequenced in a study of cytomegalovirus exposure and HLA in healthy donors. The PCR ran on 60 Vbeta and 13 Jbeta primers. The table came from immunoSEQ multiplex PCR; TCRdb's copy has only in-frame clones and leaves some out. Of about 130,000 clones listed, approximately 77% were seen once; the top ten hold approximately 0.94%. Specimen: PBMCs. The receptor set was obtained from a woman aged 55-69 years in good health and CMV-seronegative.

The CDR3 is CASSLDNYEQYF. The CDR3, as DNA: TGTGCCAGCAGCTTAGACAACTACGAGCAGTACTTC. The chain combines TRBV11-2 with TRBJ2-7, with unresolved D. CDR1 and CDR2 from the germline V gene are SGHAT and FQNNGV. Trimming took off 0 bases at V and 3 bases at J, with 3 bases between the two ends. The length of the CDR3 is 12 residues.

The rearrangement links TRBV28 to TRBJ1-2, with TRBD1 as a possible D gene (5 bases). CDR1 MDHEN and CDR2 SYDVKM come from the germline V gene. Trimming removed 3 bases at V and 4 bases at J, with 12 bases between. The CDR3 consists of 14 residues. The CDR3 DNA follows: TGTGCCAGCAGTTTGACGGGGGGAATCTATGGCTACACCTTC. Protein: CASSLTGGIYGYTF.

This clone is medium-sized within its sample. This sequence joins TRBV2 and TRBJ2-6; possible D gene TRBD2, 5 bases. V lost 6 bases and J 2 bases, leaving 17 bases between the germline ends. CDR1 is SNHLY and CDR2 is FYNNEI in the germline V gene. The CDR3 runs 17 residues. The CDR3 coding sequence is TGTGCCAGCAGAAGAAGTTCTACTAGAACTGGGGCCAACGTCCTGACTTTC. This sequence encodes CASRRSSTRTGANVLTF.